A single sample gave rise to the 15 T cell receptor beta chains below, sequenced in a study of blood T cell repertoires in COVID-19. The repertoire was sequenced with immunoSEQ multiplex PCR; TCRdb's copy has only in-frame clones and lacks some. The repertoire holds about 260,000 clones, about 90% seen once, with 9.5% to 13% in the top ten. The material sequenced was peripheral blood. These receptors all stem from a woman between 65 and 79 years old with COVID-19, enrolled during active disease.

The rearrangement joins TRBV19 to TRBJ2-1; D is perhaps TRBD1 (6 bases). The CDR3 length is 14 residues. CDR1 and CDR2 from the germline V gene are LNHDA and SQIVND (reference sequence). Trimming removed 7 bases from V and 0 bases from J, with 10 bases in between. The CDR3 here is CASKTGSSYNEQFF. Here the CDR3 DNA reads TGTGCCAGTAAAACAGGGAGCTCCTACAATGAGCAGTTCTTC.

This clone was detected a few times. The chain carries TRBV2 and TRBJ1-1; maybe TRBD1 (5 bases). The CDR3 is made up of 14 amino acids. Germline V lookup: CDR1 SNHLY, CDR2 FYNNEI. Trimming cost V 3 bases and J 3 bases, with 11 bases left between them. The CDR3: CASSDLGGDTEAFF. Written as DNA, the CDR3 is TGTGCCAGCAGTGATTTGGGGGGAGACACTGAAGCTTTCTTT.

This clone showed up just once. The rearrangement uses TRBV9 and TRBJ2-1; D is unresolved. Trimming removed 0 bases at V and 8 bases at J, with 9 bases between. This CDR3 is 13 amino acids long. The germline V gene encodes CDR1 SGDLS and CDR2 YYNGEE. CDR3 residues: CASSVAYSYEQFF. CDR3 DNA sequence: TGTGCCAGCAGCGTAGCTTACAGCTATGAGCAGTTCTTC.

V is TRBV14 and J is TRBJ1-5; D unresolved. The V and J ends lost 0 bases and 0 bases respectively, with 9 bases between them. The CDR3 has 16 residues. CDR1 and CDR2 from the germline V gene are SGHDN and FVKESK. CDR3 nucleotides: TGTGCCAGCAGCCAAGAAAGAACCTATAGCAATCAGCCCCAGCATTTT. It codes for CASSQERTYSNQPQHF.

This rearrangement joins TRBV7-2 to TRBJ1-5; D is uncertain. The CDR3 extends over 14 amino acids. Germline CDR1 reads SGHTA; CDR2 reads FQGNSA. Trimming pared 3 bases from V and 4 bases from J, leaving 10 bases between. The CDR3 DNA reads TGTGCCAGCAGCTTGGCTCGACTTAATCAGCCCCAGCATTTT. Its protein is CASSLARLNQPQHF.

The V and J genes are TRBV6-4 and TRBJ2-7; possibly TRBD1 for D (6 bases). The germline gives CDR1 MRHNA, CDR2 SNTAGT. The CDR3 consists of 15 residues. Between the trimmed V and J ends, which lost 4 bases and 3 bases, there was a span of 16 bases. DNA for the CDR3: TGTGCCAGCAGTGTCTCGGCAGGGGATCTCTACGAGCAGTACTTC. Amino acids: CASSVSAGDLYEQYF.

This clone came up once. The rearrangement links TRBV9 to TRBJ1-2; possible D gene TRBD1, 5 bases. V was shortened by 3 bases and J by 8 bases, with 17 bases between the two germline ends. CDR3 length: 14 residues. Germline CDR1 is SGDLS and CDR2 is YYNGEE. This CDR3 reads CASSGVTAPIGYTF. Written as DNA, the CDR3 is TGTGCCAGCAGCGGAGTGACAGCTCCCATCGGCTACACCTTC. Full variable domain (outside the CDR3, taken from reference TRBV9 and TRBJ1-2): DSGVTQTPKHLITATGQRVTLRCSPRSGDLSVYWYQQSLDQGLQFLIQYYNGEERAKGNILERFSAQQFPDLHSELNLSSLELGDSALYFCASSGVTAPIGYTFGSGTRLTVV.

This clone was observed a single time. The J gene is TRBJ2-3, the V gene TRBV5-6; 9 bases align to TRBD2. Germline CDR1 and CDR2: SGHDT and YYEEEE. J was trimmed by 6 bases and V by 4 bases; bases with no gene match: 9. This CDR3 is built from 15 residues. In DNA, the CDR3 is TGTGCCAGCAGCCACCGTCCTAGCGGGACCGATACGCAGTATTTT. Translating gives CASSHRPSGTDTQYF.

This sequence joins TRBV11-1 and TRBJ1-1; TRBD1 matches at 7 bases. The CDR3 runs 14 residues. The ends lost 5 bases at V and 4 bases at J; junction bases unmatched: 7. The germline gives CDR1 SGHAT, CDR2 FQDESV (reference sequence). The CDR3 region has the DNA TGTGCCAGCAGCCCGGACAGGACGAGCACTGAAGCTTTCTTT. This encodes CASSPDRTSTEAFF.

Details on this clone: This specimen includes other DNA sequences encoding the same CDR3. The CDR3 protein is CASRPQGGNQPQHF. The CDR3 bases are TGTGCCAGCAGACCACAGGGAGGCAATCAGCCCCAGCATTTT. The gene calls are TRBV28 and TRBJ1-5, with D maybe TRBD1 (6 bases). V was clipped by 6 bases and J by 2 bases, with 11 bases between them. The CDR3 length is 14 residues. Per the germline V gene, CDR1 is MDHEN and CDR2 is SYDVKM. The full variable domain, its missing parts supplied by reference TRBV28 and TRBJ1-5, is DVKVTQSSRYLVKRTGEKVFLECVQDMDHENMFWYRQDPGLGLRLIYFSYDVKMKEKGDIPEGYSVSREKKERFSLILESASTNQTSMYLCASRPQGGNQPQHFGDGTRLSIL.

This rearrangement joins TRBV28 to TRBJ2-4, with D possibly being TRBD2 (5 bases). CDR1 is MDHEN and CDR2 is SYDVKM in the germline V gene. V gave up 6 bases and J gave up 0 bases, with 15 bases separating them. CDR3 size: 16 residues. CDR3 nucleotide sequence: TGTGCCAGCAGCTCGGACTCTCTTCTAGCCAAAAACATTCAGTACTTC. Its translation is CASSSDSLLAKNIQYF.

The chain uses TRBV4-1 and TRBJ2-5; D might be TRBD2 (6 bases). V was shortened by 1 base and J by 5 bases, with 14 bases between the two germline ends. Germline values: CDR1 MGHRA, CDR2 YSYEKL. This CDR3 region has 15 residues. The CDR3, as DNA: TGCGCCAGCAGCCAAGGGGACTCCTTATCTGAGACCCAGTACTTC. As protein: CASSQGDSLSETQYF.

The chain combines TRBV6-1 with TRBJ2-7, with 13 bases identical to TRBD2. The CDR3 is 17 residues long. V lost 1 base and J lost 4; bases outside the gene matches: 7. The germline CDR1 and CDR2 sequences are MNHNS and SASEGT. For the CDR3, the DNA is TGTGCCAGCAGTGAAGGTGGACTAGCGGGAGACGGGTACGAGCAGTACTTC. It specifies CASSEGGLAGDGYEQYF.

The chain recombines TRBV18 with TRBJ2-7; D might be TRBD1 (8 bases). Trimming pared 2 bases from V and 0 bases from J, leaving 11 bases between. Germline CDR1 KGHSH, CDR2 LQKENI. The CDR3 covers 15 residues. Here the CDR3 reads CASSPTGGVSYEQYF. DNA for the CDR3: TGTGCCAGCTCACCAACAGGGGGGGTCTCCTACGAGCAGTACTTC.

Here the CDR3 DNA reads TGCGCCAGCAGCCCGGGACAAGATAATTCACCCCTCCACTTT. The encoded protein is CASSPGQDNSPLHF. The chain couples TRBV4-3 to TRBJ1-6; weak D call: TRBD1 (6 bases). This CDR3 comprises 14 residues. Germline V CDR1 and CDR2: LGHNA, YSLEER. V was cut by 4 bases and J by 5 bases, with 9 bases left in between.